Below, 26 T cell receptor beta chains from the same sample are listed, as sequenced in a study of T cell responses to AZD1222 COVID-19 vaccine. This table comes from immunoSEQ multiplex PCR, and its TCRdb copy is limited to in-frame clones, with some not included. This sample has 110,000 or so clones; 75% to 90% occur once, and the top ten carry about 5.2%. The sample consisted of peripheral blood, taken on day 0 of AZD1222 vaccination. The receptors derive from an adult in good health.

This rearrangement joins TRBV27 to TRBJ1-2; D remains unclear. Germline CDR1 and CDR2: MNHEY and SMNVEV (reference sequence). The length of the CDR3 is 13 residues. V shed 2 bases and J shed 8 bases, with 12 bases lying between them. CDR3 bases: TGTGCCAGCAGTTTAGTCCCCCACAGAGGCTACACCTTC. Translated: CASSLVPHRGYTF.

The chain is built from TRBV6-4 and TRBJ1-1, with 8 bases that match TRBD1. With 1 base clipped from V and 10 bases from J, the junction kept 2 bases outside the gene matches. Germline V gives CDR1 MRHNA, CDR2 SNTAGT. The CDR3 totals 12 residues. CDR3 nucleotide sequence: TGTGCCAGCAGTGACTTCAGGGGGCGAGCTTTCTTT. Amino acid sequence: CASSDFRGRAFF.

The chain has TRBV5-1 and TRBJ2-3; TRBD2 matches at 14 bases. The V gene's germline CDR1 is SGHRS and CDR2 YFSETQ. Trimming took 3 bases from V and 5 from J; bases not matched to a gene: 5. The CDR3 has 16 amino acids. CDR3 amino acids: CASSSGLAGVEDTQYF. The CDR3 DNA follows: TGCGCCAGCAGCTCGGGACTAGCGGGAGTGGAAGATACGCAGTATTTT.

The chain employs TRBV30 and TRBJ2-1, with a possible D match to TRBD1 (6 bases). V lost 2 bases, J lost 6 bases, and 14 bases lay in between. The CDR3 sequence is 14 residues long. Germline V CDR1 and CDR2: GTSNPN, SVGIG (reference sequence). The CDR3 sequence: CAWSPQDSFNEQFF. Here the CDR3 DNA reads TGTGCCTGGAGTCCCCAGGACAGCTTCAATGAGCAGTTCTTC.

CDR3: CATSGQGNEQYF. The CDR3 DNA follows: TGTGCCACCTCGGGACAGGGGAACGAGCAGTACTTC. V is TRBV24-1 and J is TRBJ2-7; 10 bases are shared with TRBD1. The germline V gene has CDR1 KGHDR and CDR2 SFDVKD. Unmatched junction bases numbered 3, after V lost 9 bases and J lost 5 bases. The CDR3 runs 12 residues.

This chain uses TRBV28 with TRBJ1-1; TRBD1 matches 7 bases. Trimming removed 6 bases from V and 11 bases from J; junction bases left unmatched: 15. CDR3 length equals 14 residues. Germline CDR1 is MDHEN and CDR2 is SYDVKM. CDR3 region: CASSHPVTGTLAFF. The CDR3 coding sequence is TGTGCCAGCAGCCACCCCGTGACAGGGACTTTGGCTTTCTTT.

The gene calls are TRBV2 and TRBJ1-6, with D uncertain. V was clipped by 1 base and J by 6 bases, with 13 bases between them. The germline gives CDR1 SNHLY, CDR2 FYNNEI. The CDR3 runs to 16 residues. In DNA form, the CDR3 reads TGTGCCAGCAGTGAAGATGGGGAAAATGCTAATTCACCCCTCCACTTT. Amino acid sequence: CASSEDGENANSPLHF. The whole variable domain, remainder taken from reference TRBV2 and TRBJ1-6, is EPEVTQTPSHQVTQMGQEVILRCVPISNHLYFYWYRQILGQKVEFLVSFYNNEISEKSEIFDDQFSVERPDGSNFTLKIRSTKLEDSAMYFCASSEDGENANSPLHFGNGTRLTVT.

The gene calls are TRBV10-3 and TRBJ1-5; 10 nucleotides agree with TRBD1. The V and J ends lost 10 bases and 5 bases, in that order; junction bases with no gene match: 8. The CDR3 consists of 14 residues. CDR1 is ENHRY and CDR2 is SYGVKD in the germline V gene. The CDR3 is CATRTGGGDQPQHF. The DNA of the CDR3 is TGTGCCACCCGGACAGGGGGAGGGGATCAGCCCCAGCATTTT.

This chain joins TRBV30 and TRBJ2-7; no firm D call. The V gene lost 0 bases and the J gene lost 7 bases, with 10 bases spanning the gap. CDR3 size: 12 residues. CDR1 is GTSNPN and CDR2 is SVGIG in the germline V gene (reference sequence). CDR3: CAWSVLWGEQYF. In nucleotides, the CDR3 is TGTGCCTGGAGTGTACTGTGGGGTGAGCAGTACTTC.

The V call is TRBV18, the J call TRBJ2-5, with unresolved D. The CDR3 spans 13 residues. V lost 2 bases to trimming and J lost 5 bases, with 9 bases between them. Germline lookup yields CDR1 KGHSH and CDR2 LQKENI. The CDR3: CASSPGLSETQYF. The CDR3 region has the DNA TGTGCCAGCTCACCAGGATTATCGGAGACCCAGTACTTC.

This clone was seen a few times. This same CDR3 is encoded by further DNA sequences in the sample. J is TRBJ2-7 and V is TRBV5-4, with 8 bases matching TRBD2. The CDR3 extends over 14 amino acids. Germline CDR1 is SGHNT and CDR2 is YYREEE (reference sequence). V lost 4 bases, J lost 0 bases, and 3 bases stayed unmatched. CDR3 sequence reads: CASSAGGLSYEQYF. The CDR3 DNA follows: TGTGCCAGCAGCGCGGGGGGCCTCTCCTACGAGCAGTACTTC. The variable domain in full, completed from reference TRBV5-4 and TRBJ2-7, reads ETGVTQSPTHLIKTRGQQVTLRCSSQSGHNTVSWYQQALGQGPQFIFQYYREEENGRGNFPPRFSGLQFPNYSSELNVNALELDDSALYLCASSAGGLSYEQYFGPGTRLTVT.

The V and J genes are TRBV5-6 and TRBJ1-2; no clear D. Germline CDR1 reads SGHDT; CDR2 reads YYEEEE. This CDR3 is built from 13 residues. V shed 2 bases and J shed 0 bases, with 5 bases lying between them. The CDR3, as DNA: TGTGCCAGCAGCTTCGGTTCTAACTATGGCTACACCTTC. Residues: CASSFGSNYGYTF.

The chain employs TRBV10-3 and TRBJ1-5; D remains ambiguous. The V gene's germline CDR1 is ENHRY and CDR2 SYGVKD. The CDR3 length is 12 residues. Trimming removed 0 bases at V and 5 bases at J, with 2 bases between. In DNA, the CDR3 is TGTGCCATCAGTGAGTCTCATCAGCCCCAGCATTTT. This gives the protein CAISESHQPQHF.

The rearrangement links TRBV4-2 to TRBJ2-7; TRBD2 matches 8 bases. The CDR3 has 16 amino acids. Germline-derived CDR1 and CDR2 are LGHNA and YNFKEQ. V lost 0 bases and J lost 1; bases outside the gene matches: 5. CDR3 in amino acids: CASSQDERGRSYEQYF. In DNA form, the CDR3 reads TGTGCCAGCAGCCAAGATGAGCGGGGGCGTTCCTACGAGCAGTACTTC.

This clone has just a few counts. The chain's CDR3 is CASSLIADNEQFF. The CDR3 nucleotides are TGTGCCAGCAGCTTAATCGCCGACAATGAGCAGTTCTTC. The chain links TRBV7-2 to TRBJ2-1; D is undetermined. The CDR3 runs 13 residues. The germline V gene encodes CDR1 SGHTA and CDR2 FQGNSA. V lost 2 bases, J lost 5 bases, and 7 bases lay in between. The complete variable domain, with remaining parts taken from reference TRBV7-2 and TRBJ2-1, reads GAGVSQSPSNKVTEKGKDVELRCDPISGHTALYWYRQSLGQGLEFLIYFQGNSAPDKSGLPSDRFSAERTGGSVSTLTIQRTQQEDSAVYLCASSLIADNEQFFGPGTRLTVL.

This chain uses TRBV5-4 with TRBJ2-1; 7 bases are shared with TRBD2. The V segment lost 6 bases and the J segment 4 bases; nucleotides outside the gene matches: 16. Germline CDR1 and CDR2: SGHNT and YYREEE (reference sequence). This CDR3 spans 17 amino acids. DNA for the CDR3: TGTGCCAGCACCACGACTAAGCGGGGAGCCATTTACAATGAGCAGTTCTTC. Its translation is CASTTTKRGAIYNEQFF. Combining the CDR3 with reference TRBV5-4 and TRBJ2-1 gives the whole variable domain ETGVTQSPTHLIKTRGQQVTLRCSSQSGHNTVSWYQQALGQGPQFIFQYYREEENGRGNFPPRFSGLQFPNYSSELNVNALELDDSALYLCASTTTKRGAIYNEQFFGPGTRLTVL.

The rearrangement uses TRBV12-3 or TRBV12-4 and TRBJ1-4; unclear D gene. With 3 bases removed from V and 12 bases from J, the gap between germline ends came to 14 bases. The CDR3 extends over 13 amino acids. CDR3 in DNA: TGTGCCAGCAGTTTTTCCACCGACGGCCAACTGTTTTTT. It is translated as CASSFSTDGQLFF.

A single count supports this clone. The chain is built from TRBV29-1 and TRBJ2-7; D not certain. Trimming stripped 0 bases from V and 9 bases from J, with 9 bases between. The CDR3 extends over 11 amino acids. Germline CDR1 SQVTM, CDR2 ANQGSEA. The CDR3 protein is CSVEEGMGQYF. The CDR3 DNA follows: TGCAGCGTTGAAGAGGGTATGGGGCAGTACTTC.

The table lists this clone with a count of one. The chain uses TRBV9 and TRBJ2-7; 8 positions match TRBD2. Germline CDR1 reads SGDLS; CDR2 reads YYNGEE. After removal of 0 bases from V and 0 bases from J, the junction contained 5 bases not matched to a gene. The CDR3 is made up of 16 amino acids. CDR3 nucleotides: TGTGCCAGCAGCGTAGCTTCCGGGACTAGCTCCTACGAGCAGTACTTC. This encodes CASSVASGTSSYEQYF.

This chain uses TRBV4-2 with TRBJ2-1; 11 nucleotides match TRBD1. The CDR3 is 16 residues long. From germline, CDR1 is LGHNA and CDR2 YNFKEQ. V dropped 4 bases and J dropped 5; count of bases not matched to a gene: 7. CDR3 loop: CASSRKGTGGDNEQFF. For the CDR3, the DNA is TGTGCCAGCAGCCGCAAGGGGACAGGGGGGGACAATGAGCAGTTCTTC.

This clone was counted many times. V usage is TRBV19 and J usage is TRBJ2-7, with D perhaps matching TRBD1 (6 bases). V lost 6 bases to trimming and J lost 3 bases, with 15 bases between them. The germline V gene encodes CDR1 LNHDA and CDR2 SQIVND (reference sequence). The CDR3 is 14 amino acids. CDR3 nucleotide sequence: TGTGCCAGTAGCTTCACAGGGAGAGGCTACGAGCAGTACTTC. Encoded protein: CASSFTGRGYEQYF. The full variable domain, with the rest looked up from reference TRBV19 and TRBJ2-7, is DGGITQSPKYLFRKEGQNVTLSCEQNLNHDAMYWYRQDPGQGLRLIYYSQIVNDFQKGDIAEGYSVSREKKESFPLTVTSAQKNPTAFYLCASSFTGRGYEQYFGPGTRLTVT.

The chain has TRBV7-2 and TRBJ1-4; D possibly corresponds to TRBD1 (5 bases). This CDR3 has 18 amino acids. Between the trimmed V and J ends, which lost 1 base and 3 bases, there was a span of 18 bases. Germline CDR1 reads SGHTA; CDR2 reads FQGNSA. The CDR3 loop reads CASSLDQGGGPANEKLFF. In DNA form, the CDR3 reads TGTGCCAGCAGCTTAGATCAGGGTGGAGGCCCCGCTAATGAAAAACTGTTTTTT.

The chain joins TRBV7-2 to TRBJ1-1; TRBD1 might be the D (5 bases). Trimming pared 5 bases from V and 5 bases from J, leaving 18 bases between. The germline gives CDR1 SGHTA, CDR2 FQGNSA. The CDR3 covers 15 residues. The CDR3 here is CASSVRPREGTEAFF. The DNA of the CDR3 is TGTGCCAGCAGCGTGAGGCCCAGGGAGGGAACTGAAGCTTTCTTT.

This clone was detected a few times. The junction shows a germline mismatch at one end, possibly a read error. This same CDR3 is encoded by further DNA sequences in the sample. This chain uses TRBV20-1 with TRBJ2-7; the D is unclear. CDR3 length: 11 amino acids. Germline V lookup: CDR1 DFQATT, CDR2 SNEGSKA (reference sequence). Written as DNA, the CDR3 is TGCAGTGCCAGAGACTCCTACGAGCAGTACTTC. Residues: CSARDSYEQYF.

This clone occurred a few times. This chain links TRBV28 with TRBJ2-2, with D unresolved. V was cut by 10 bases and J by 6 bases, with 21 bases left in between. Germline CDR1 MDHEN, CDR2 SYDVKM. The CDR3 has 15 amino acids. The CDR3 nucleotides are TGTGCCACCCTTAGCAAGGGTGGATTAGCCGGGGAGCTGTTTTTT. Translated: CATLSKGGLAGELFF.

The rearrangement links TRBV6-2 or TRBV6-3 to TRBJ2-1; D call uncertain. The germline V gene encodes CDR1 MNHEY and CDR2 SVGEGT. The CDR3 has 14 residues. Trimming took off 2 bases at V and 2 bases at J, with 7 bases between the two ends. CDR3 amino acids: CASSYMAPYNEQFF. The CDR3, as DNA: TGTGCCAGCAGTTACATGGCCCCCTACAATGAGCAGTTCTTC.